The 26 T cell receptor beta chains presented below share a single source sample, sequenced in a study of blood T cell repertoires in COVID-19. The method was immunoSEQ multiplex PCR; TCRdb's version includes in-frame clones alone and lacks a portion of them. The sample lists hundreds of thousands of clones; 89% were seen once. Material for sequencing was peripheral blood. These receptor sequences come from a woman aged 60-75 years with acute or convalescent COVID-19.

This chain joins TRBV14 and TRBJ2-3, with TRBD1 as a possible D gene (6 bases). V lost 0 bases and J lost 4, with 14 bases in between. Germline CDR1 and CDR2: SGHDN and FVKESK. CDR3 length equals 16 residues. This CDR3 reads CASSQEETGPPDTQYF. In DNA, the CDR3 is TGTGCCAGCAGCCAAGAAGAGACAGGCCCCCCAGATACGCAGTATTTT. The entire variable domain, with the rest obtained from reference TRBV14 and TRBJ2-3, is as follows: EAGVTQFPSHSVIEKGQTVTLRCDPISGHDNLYWYRRVMGKEIKFLLHFVKESKQDESGMPNNRFLAERTGGTYSTLKVQPAELEDSGVYFCASSQEETGPPDTQYFGPGTRLTVL.

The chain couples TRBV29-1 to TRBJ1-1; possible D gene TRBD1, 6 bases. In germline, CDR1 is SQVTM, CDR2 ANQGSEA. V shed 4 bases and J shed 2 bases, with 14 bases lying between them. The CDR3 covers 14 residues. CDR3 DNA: TGCAGCGTTGGACCCAGGGGCCTCAACACTGAAGCTTTCTTT. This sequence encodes CSVGPRGLNTEAFF.

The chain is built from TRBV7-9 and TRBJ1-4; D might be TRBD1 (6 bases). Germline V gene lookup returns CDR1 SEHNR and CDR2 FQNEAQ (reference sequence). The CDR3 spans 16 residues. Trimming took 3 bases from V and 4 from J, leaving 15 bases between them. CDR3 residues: CASSLGRQAVNEKLFF. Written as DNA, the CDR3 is TGTGCCAGCAGCTTGGGGCGACAGGCTGTTAATGAAAAACTGTTTTTT.

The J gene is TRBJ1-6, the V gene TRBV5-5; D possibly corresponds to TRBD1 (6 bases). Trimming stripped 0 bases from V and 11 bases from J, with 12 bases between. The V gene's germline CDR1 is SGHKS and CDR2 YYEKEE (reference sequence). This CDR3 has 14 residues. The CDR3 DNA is TGTGCCAGCAGCTTGGAACAGGGATCTACACCCCTCCACTTT. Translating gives CASSLEQGSTPLHF.

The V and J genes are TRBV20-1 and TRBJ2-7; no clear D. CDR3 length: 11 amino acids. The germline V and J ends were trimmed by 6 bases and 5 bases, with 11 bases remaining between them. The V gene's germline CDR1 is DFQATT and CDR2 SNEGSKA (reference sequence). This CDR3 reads CSAPRGHEQYF. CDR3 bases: TGCAGTGCCCCCCGCGGCCACGAGCAGTACTTC.

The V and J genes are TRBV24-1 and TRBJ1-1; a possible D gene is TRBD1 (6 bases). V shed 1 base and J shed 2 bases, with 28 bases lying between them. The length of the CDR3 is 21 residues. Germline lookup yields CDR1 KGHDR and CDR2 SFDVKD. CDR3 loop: CATSDFPRRTDFFFKNTEAFF. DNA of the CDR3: TGTGCCACCAGTGATTTTCCCCGAAGGACAGACTTCTTCTTTAAAAACACTGAAGCTTTCTTT.

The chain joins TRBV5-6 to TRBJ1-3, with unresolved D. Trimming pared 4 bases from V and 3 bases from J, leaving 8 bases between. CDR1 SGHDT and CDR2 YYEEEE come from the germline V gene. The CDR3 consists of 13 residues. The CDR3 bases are TGTGCCAGCAGCCAACCGAGTGGAAACACCATATATTTT. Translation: CASSQPSGNTIYF.

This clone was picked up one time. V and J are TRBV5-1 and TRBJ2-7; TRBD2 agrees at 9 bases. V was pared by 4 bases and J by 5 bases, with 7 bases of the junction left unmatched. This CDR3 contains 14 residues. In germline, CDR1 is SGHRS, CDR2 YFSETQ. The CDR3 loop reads CASSVPSGADEQYF. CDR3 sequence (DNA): TGCGCCAGCAGCGTTCCTAGCGGGGCGGACGAGCAGTACTTC.

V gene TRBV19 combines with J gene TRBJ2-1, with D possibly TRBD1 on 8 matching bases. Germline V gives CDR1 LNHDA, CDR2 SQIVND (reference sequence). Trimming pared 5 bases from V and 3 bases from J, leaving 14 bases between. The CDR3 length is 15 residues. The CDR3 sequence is CASSPDRDYYNEQFF. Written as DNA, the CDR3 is TGTGCCAGTAGTCCGGACAGGGACTACTACAATGAGCAGTTCTTC.

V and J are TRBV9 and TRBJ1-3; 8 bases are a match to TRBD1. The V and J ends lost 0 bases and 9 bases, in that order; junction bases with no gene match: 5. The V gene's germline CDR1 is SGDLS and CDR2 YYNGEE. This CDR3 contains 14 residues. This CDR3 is CASSVESGGLTIYF. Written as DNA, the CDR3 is TGTGCCAGCAGCGTAGAGTCAGGGGGCCTCACCATATATTTT.

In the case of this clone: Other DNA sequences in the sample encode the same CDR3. The CDR3 region has the DNA TGCAGCGTTGTTCAGTCCTCTGGGGCCAACGTCCTGACTTTC. Encoded protein: CSVVQSSGANVLTF. The chain is built from TRBV29-1 and TRBJ2-6; D ambiguous. The germline V gene encodes CDR1 SQVTM and CDR2 ANQGSEA. Trimming cost V 4 bases and J 0 bases, with 7 bases left between them. The CDR3 sequence is 14 residues long.

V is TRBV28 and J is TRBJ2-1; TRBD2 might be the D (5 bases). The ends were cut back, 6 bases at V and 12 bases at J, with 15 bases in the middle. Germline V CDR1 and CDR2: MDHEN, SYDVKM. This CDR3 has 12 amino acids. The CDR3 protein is CASRDSIERQFF. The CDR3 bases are TGTGCCAGCAGGGACTCCATAGAAAGGCAGTTCTTC. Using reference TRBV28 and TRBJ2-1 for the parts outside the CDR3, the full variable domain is DVKVTQSSRYLVKRTGEKVFLECVQDMDHENMFWYRQDPGLGLRLIYFSYDVKMKEKGDIPEGYSVSREKKERFSLILESASTNQTSMYLCASRDSIERQFFGPGTRLTVL.

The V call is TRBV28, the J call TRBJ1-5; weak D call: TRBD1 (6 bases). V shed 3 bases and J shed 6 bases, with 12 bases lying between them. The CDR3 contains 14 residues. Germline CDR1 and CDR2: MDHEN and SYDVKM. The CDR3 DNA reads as TGTGCCAGCAGTTTGCGGGGGCCCCCTCAGCCCCAGCATTTT. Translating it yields CASSLRGPPQPQHF. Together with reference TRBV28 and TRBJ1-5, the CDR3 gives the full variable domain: DVKVTQSSRYLVKRTGEKVFLECVQDMDHENMFWYRQDPGLGLRLIYFSYDVKMKEKGDIPEGYSVSREKKERFSLILESASTNQTSMYLCASSLRGPPQPQHFGDGTRLSIL.

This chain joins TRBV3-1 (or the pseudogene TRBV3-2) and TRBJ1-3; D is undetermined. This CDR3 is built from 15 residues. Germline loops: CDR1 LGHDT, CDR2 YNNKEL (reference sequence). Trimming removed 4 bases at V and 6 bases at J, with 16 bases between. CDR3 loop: CASSPGGQLANTIYF. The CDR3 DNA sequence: TGTGCCAGCAGCCCTGGAGGCCAGTTGGCAAACACCATATATTTT.

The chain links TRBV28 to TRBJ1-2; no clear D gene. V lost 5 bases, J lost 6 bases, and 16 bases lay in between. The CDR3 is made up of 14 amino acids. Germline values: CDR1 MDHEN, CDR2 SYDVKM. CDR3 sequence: CASSAPGQAHGYTF. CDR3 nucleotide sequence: TGTGCCAGCAGTGCCCCTGGGCAAGCCCATGGCTACACCTTC.

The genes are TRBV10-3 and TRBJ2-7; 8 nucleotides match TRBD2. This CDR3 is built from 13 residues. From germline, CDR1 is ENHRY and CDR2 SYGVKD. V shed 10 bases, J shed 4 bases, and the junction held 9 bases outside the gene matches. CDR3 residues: CATIAGGRYEQYF. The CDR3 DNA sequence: TGTGCCACCATCGCGGGGGGTAGGTACGAGCAGTACTTC.

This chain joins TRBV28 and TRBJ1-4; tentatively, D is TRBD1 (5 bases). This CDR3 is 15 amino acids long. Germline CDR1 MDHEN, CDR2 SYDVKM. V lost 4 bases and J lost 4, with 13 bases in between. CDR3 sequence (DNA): TGTGCCAGCAGTTCCCGGGGACTGATTAATGAAAAACTGTTTTTT. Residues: CASSSRGLINEKLFF.

The CDR3 spells CASSLGTGSYNEQFF. The DNA for the CDR3 is TGTGCCAGCAGCTTGGGAACGGGATCCTACAATGAGCAGTTCTTC. The V and J genes are TRBV5-4 and TRBJ2-1; a possible D gene is TRBD2 (5 bases). The CDR3 is 15 amino acids. CDR1 and CDR2 (germline): SGHNT, YYREEE (reference sequence). Trimming stripped 0 bases from V and 1 base from J, with 8 bases between.

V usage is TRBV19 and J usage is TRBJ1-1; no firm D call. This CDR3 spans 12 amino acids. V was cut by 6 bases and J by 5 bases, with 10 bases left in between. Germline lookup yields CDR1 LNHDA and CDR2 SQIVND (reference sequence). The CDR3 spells CASSKTRTEAFF. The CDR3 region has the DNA TGTGCCAGTAGCAAAACGAGGACTGAAGCTTTCTTT. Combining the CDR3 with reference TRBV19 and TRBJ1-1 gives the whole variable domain DGGITQSPKYLFRKEGQNVTLSCEQNLNHDAMYWYRQDPGQGLRLIYYSQIVNDFQKGDIAEGYSVSREKKESFPLTVTSAQKNPTAFYLCASSKTRTEAFFGQGTRLTVV.

The CDR3 spells CAWRVGDTQYF. The CDR3 DNA sequence: TGTGCCTGGAGGGTCGGAGATACGCAGTATTTT. This sequence joins TRBV30 and TRBJ2-3, with D unresolved. The ends were cut back, 3 bases at V and 5 bases at J, with 6 bases in the middle. The CDR3 has 11 amino acids. Germline V gene lookup returns CDR1 GTSNPN and CDR2 SVGIG (reference sequence). Variable domain in full (rest from reference TRBV30 and TRBJ2-3): SQTIHQWPATLVQPVGSPLSLECTVEGTSNPNLYWYRQAAGRGLQLLFYSVGIGQISSEVPQNLSASRPQDRQFILSSKKLLLSDSGFYLCAWRVGDTQYFGPGTRLTVL.

CDR3 region: CASSGTGYYEQYF. The CDR3 DNA follows: TGTGCCAGCAGTGGGACAGGATACTACGAGCAGTACTTC. The chain has TRBV6-2 or TRBV6-3 and TRBJ2-7; 8 bases match TRBD1. J lost 3 bases, V lost 5 bases, and 3 bases had no gene match. CDR3 length: 13 residues. In germline, CDR1 is MNHEY, CDR2 SVGEGT.

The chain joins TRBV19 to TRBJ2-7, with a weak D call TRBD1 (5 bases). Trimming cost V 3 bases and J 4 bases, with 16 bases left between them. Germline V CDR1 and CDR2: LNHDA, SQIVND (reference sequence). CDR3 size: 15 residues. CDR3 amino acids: CASSIGDRIFYEQYF. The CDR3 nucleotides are TGTGCCAGTAGTATCGGCGACAGAATCTTTTACGAGCAGTACTTC. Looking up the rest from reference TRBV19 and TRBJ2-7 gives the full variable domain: DGGITQSPKYLFRKEGQNVTLSCEQNLNHDAMYWYRQDPGQGLRLIYYSQIVNDFQKGDIAEGYSVSREKKESFPLTVTSAQKNPTAFYLCASSIGDRIFYEQYFGPGTRLTVT.

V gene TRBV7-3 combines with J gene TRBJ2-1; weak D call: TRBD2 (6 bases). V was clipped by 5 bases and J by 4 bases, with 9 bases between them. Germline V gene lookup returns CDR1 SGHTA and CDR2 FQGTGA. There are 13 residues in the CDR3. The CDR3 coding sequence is TGTGCCAGCAGCCAAGGGACTTACAATGAGCAGTTCTTC. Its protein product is CASSQGTYNEQFF.

CDR3 DNA: TGTGCCAGCAGCCCAGGGGACAGGGGAGATGGCTACACCTTC. Protein: CASSPGDRGDGYTF. The chain employs TRBV11-2 and TRBJ1-2, with 10 nucleotides matching TRBD1. This CDR3 spans 14 amino acids. The trim removed 5 bases at V and 6 bases at J, leaving 6 bases unmatched. Germline lookup yields CDR1 SGHAT and CDR2 FQNNGV.

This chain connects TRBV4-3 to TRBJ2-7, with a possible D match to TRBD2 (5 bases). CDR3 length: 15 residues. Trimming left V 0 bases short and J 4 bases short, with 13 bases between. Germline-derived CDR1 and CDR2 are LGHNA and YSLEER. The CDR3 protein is CASSQERWELYEQYF. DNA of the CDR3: TGCGCCAGCAGCCAAGAGAGATGGGAGCTTTACGAGCAGTACTTC.

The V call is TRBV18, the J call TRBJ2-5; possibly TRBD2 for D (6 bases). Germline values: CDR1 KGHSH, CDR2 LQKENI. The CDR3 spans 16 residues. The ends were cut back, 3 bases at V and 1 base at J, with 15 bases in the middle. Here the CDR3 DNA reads TGTGCCAGCTCACCTCGAGTATATAGCGGCCAAGAGACCCAGTACTTC. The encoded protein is CASSPRVYSGQETQYF. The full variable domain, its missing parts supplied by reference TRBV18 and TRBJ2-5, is NAGVMQNPRHLVRRRGQEARLRCSPMKGHSHVYWYRQLPEEGLKFMVYLQKENIIDESGMPKERFSAEFPKEGPSILRIQQVVRGDSAAYFCASSPRVYSGQETQYFGPGTRLLVL.